This T cell receptor beta chain is from a study of CD8+ T cells in alopecia areata. Trimming removed 5 bases from V and 1 base from J, with 14 bases in between. Germline values: CDR1 PRHDT, CDR2 FYEKMQ (reference sequence). CDR3 length: 15 amino acids. Treatment meaning: oral pan-JAK inhibitor, 5-10 mg twice daily. Investigators isolated RNA and reverse transcribed it into cDNA to act as the sequencing template. Data came from immunoSEQ multiplex PCR; TCRdb stores just in-frame clones and leaves some out. The table includes just over 150,000 clones, approximately 65% detected once. This specimen was CD4+ T cells sorted from blood, taken at week 4, from a patient treated with tofacitinib. The rearrangement links TRBV13 to TRBJ1-2, with D possibly matching TRBD1 (6 bases). The sequence was obtained from a human donor with alopecia areata. The CDR3 loop reads CASSTSKDSNYGYTF. The CDR3 DNA reads as TGTGCCAGCAGCACCTCTAAGGACAGTAACTATGGCTACACCTTC. The whole variable domain, filled in from reference TRBV13 and TRBJ1-2, reads AAGVIQSPRHLIKEKRETATLKCYPIPRHDTVYWYQQGPGQDPQFLISFYEKMQSDKGSIPDRFSAQQFSDYHSELNMSSLELGDSALYFCASSTSKDSNYGYTFGSGTRLTVV.